A selection of T cell receptor beta chains follows, all from one sample in a study of control samples from healthy donors and cancer patients. Data came from immunoSEQ multiplex PCR; TCRdb stores just in-frame clones and leaves some out. The sample consists of around 110,000 clones, 85% to 95% of them appearing once. Sequencing was performed on blood. The receptors stem from a man aged 25-45 years in good health. Both conserved end residues are part of each CDR3. Clone size is given for some rows only: seen once, a few or many times, or a class if the clone is expanded.

size	V	J	CDR3
NA	TRBV6-1	TRBJ1-2	CASINTGGYTF
NA	TRBV3-1/TRBV3-2	TRBJ2-3	CASSLTSSNTQYF
NA	TRBV6-5	TRBJ2-5	CASRSGGRWETQYF
NA	TRBV11-2	TRBJ2-5	CASSSFQETQYF
NA	TRBV5-6	TRBJ1-6	CASSSEQGARNSPLHF
NA	TRBV27	TRBJ1-4	CASRSKGTGGWSNEKLFF
few	TRBV30	TRBJ1-2	CACKGWASVSF
NA	TRBV7-9	TRBJ2-5	CASSPAGVKGETQYF
NA	TRBV19	TRBJ2-7	CASMGAYEQYF
once	TRBV30	TRBJ1-6	CAWSDPWTYNSPLHF
NA	TRBV11-3	TRBJ2-1	CASSLTAGAGLSDEQFF
few	TRBV3-1/TRBV3-2	TRBJ2-2	CASSQLLATGELFF
NA	TRBV28	TRBJ1-2	CASSSRHDYGYTF
NA	TRBV9	TRBJ2-2	CASSVGLAGGYGTGELFF
NA	TRBV4-2	TRBJ2-1	CASSLYSGGTLSSHNEQFF
NA	TRBV10-2	TRBJ2-1	CASTPRFNYNEQFF
NA	TRBV7-9	TRBJ1-2	CASSFLDREQRYGYTF
once	TRBV7-2	TRBJ1-4	CASSSSSNEKLFF
NA	TRBV5-1	TRBJ1-1	CASSLSPTEAFF
NA	TRBV6-4	TRBJ2-3	CASREAGGHTDTQYF
NA	TRBV28	TRBJ2-7	CASSLSTGGPGEQYF
few	TRBV15	TRBJ2-3	CATSRDRGTQYF